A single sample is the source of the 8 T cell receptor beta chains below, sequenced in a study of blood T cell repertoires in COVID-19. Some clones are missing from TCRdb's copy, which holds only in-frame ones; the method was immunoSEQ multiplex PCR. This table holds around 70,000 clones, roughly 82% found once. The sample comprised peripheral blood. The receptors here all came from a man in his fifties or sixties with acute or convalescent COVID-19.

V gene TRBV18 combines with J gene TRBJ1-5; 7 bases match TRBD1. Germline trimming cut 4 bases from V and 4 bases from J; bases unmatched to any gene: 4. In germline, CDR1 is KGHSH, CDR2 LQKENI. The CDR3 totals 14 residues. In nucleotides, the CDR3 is TGTGCCAGCTCACAAGGGACAGATAATCAGCCCCAGCATTTT. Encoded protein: CASSQGTDNQPQHF.

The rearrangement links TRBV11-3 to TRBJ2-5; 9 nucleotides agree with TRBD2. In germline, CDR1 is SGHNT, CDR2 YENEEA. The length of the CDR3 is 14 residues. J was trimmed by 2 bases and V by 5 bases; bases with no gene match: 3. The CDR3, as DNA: TGTGCCAGCAGCCTAGCGGGGTCACAAGAGACCCAGTACTTC. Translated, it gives CASSLAGSQETQYF.

In DNA form, the CDR3 reads TGCGCCAGCAGCTTGACAGGAGCAACTAATGAAAAACTGTTTTTT. This codes for CASSLTGATNEKLFF. The chain combines TRBV5-1 with TRBJ1-4; D possibly corresponds to TRBD1 (5 bases). The germline V gene encodes CDR1 SGHRS and CDR2 YFSETQ. This CDR3 contains 15 residues. Trimming removed 1 base from V and 0 bases from J, with 7 bases in between.

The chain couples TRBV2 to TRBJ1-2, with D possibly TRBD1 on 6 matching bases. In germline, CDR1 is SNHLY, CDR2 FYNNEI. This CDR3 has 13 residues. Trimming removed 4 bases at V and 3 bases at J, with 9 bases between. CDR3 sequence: CASSVQGYYGYTF. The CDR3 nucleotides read TGTGCCAGCAGTGTACAGGGTTACTATGGCTACACCTTC.

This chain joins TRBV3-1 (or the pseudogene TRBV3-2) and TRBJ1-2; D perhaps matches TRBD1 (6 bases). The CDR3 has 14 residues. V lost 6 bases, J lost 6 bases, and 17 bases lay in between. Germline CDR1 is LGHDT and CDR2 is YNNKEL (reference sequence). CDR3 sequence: CASREQGSRNGYTF. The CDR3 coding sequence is TGTGCCAGCAGGGAACAGGGTTCTCGGAATGGCTACACCTTC.

CDR3 amino acids: CASSHDAGTKNTEAFF. In DNA form, the CDR3 reads TGTGCCAGCAGCCATGATGCCGGGACAAAGAACACTGAAGCTTTCTTT. The chain employs TRBV5-5 and TRBJ1-1; a possible D gene is TRBD1 (6 bases). The length of the CDR3 is 16 residues. The ends were cut back, 4 bases at V and 1 base at J, with 17 bases in the middle. Germline V gene data show CDR1 as SGHKS and CDR2 as YYEKEE (reference sequence).

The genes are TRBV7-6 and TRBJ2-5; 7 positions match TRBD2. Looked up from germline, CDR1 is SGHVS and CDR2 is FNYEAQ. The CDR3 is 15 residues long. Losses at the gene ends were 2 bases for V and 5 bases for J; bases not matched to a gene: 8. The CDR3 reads CASSLSGAADETQYF. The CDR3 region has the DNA TGTGCCAGCAGCTTAAGCGGGGCGGCGGACGAGACCCAGTACTTC.

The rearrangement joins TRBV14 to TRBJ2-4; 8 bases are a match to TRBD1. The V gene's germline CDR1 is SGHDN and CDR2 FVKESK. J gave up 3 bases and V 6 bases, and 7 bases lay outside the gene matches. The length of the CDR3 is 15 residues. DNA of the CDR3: TGTGCCAGCAGTCCAGGGGGCTTAGACAAAAACATTCAGTACTTC. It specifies CASSPGGLDKNIQYF.